This entry describes one T cell receptor (beta chain). The record originates from a study of T cells after yellow fever vaccination. Each CDR3 protein gets one entry after TCRdb re-called the 5' RACE reads with MiXCR. This sample has a few hundred thousand distinct CDR3 sequences, with 6.5% to 8.5% found just once. Germline loops: CDR1 SEHNR, CDR2 FQNEAQ (reference sequence). CDR3 length equals 14 residues. V dropped 5 bases and J dropped 2 bases, with 11 bases sitting between them. The rearrangement uses TRBV7-9 and TRBJ2-3, with a tentative D call TRBD2 (6 bases). The TCR was taken from a man under 40 who received the YFV17D yellow fever vaccine. This sample comprised CD4+ T cells sorted from PBMCs, obtained 15 days after the yellow fever booster vaccination. This CDR3 is CASSVRRDTDTQYF. The CDR3 region has the DNA TGTGCCAGCAGCGTAAGGAGGGACACAGATACGCAGTATTTT.